This T cell receptor beta chain comes out of a study of breast tumors, draining lymph nodes, adjacent tissues. Germline V gene lookup returns CDR1 SGHVS and CDR2 FNYEAQ. CDR3 size: 13 residues. V was cut by 8 bases and J by 7 bases, with 15 bases left in between. This clonotype was seen many times. Samples came from axillary lymph nodes draining the breast cancer. TCRdb reprocessed the multiplex PCR reads with MiXCR, giving one entry per CDR3 protein. The sample includes 130,000 or so distinct CDR3 sequences, 20% to 25% seen only once; the top ten take roughly 2.5%. The sequencing input was axillary lymph node tissue. The TCR was taken from a female donor with breast cancer. Some clones in this sample may be carry-over from other donors' samples. The chain has TRBV7-6 and TRBJ1-5; D unresolved. The CDR3: CASSFGSGQPQHF. Written as DNA, the CDR3 is TGTGCCAGCTCGTTCGGTTCTGGGCAGCCCCAGCATTTT.